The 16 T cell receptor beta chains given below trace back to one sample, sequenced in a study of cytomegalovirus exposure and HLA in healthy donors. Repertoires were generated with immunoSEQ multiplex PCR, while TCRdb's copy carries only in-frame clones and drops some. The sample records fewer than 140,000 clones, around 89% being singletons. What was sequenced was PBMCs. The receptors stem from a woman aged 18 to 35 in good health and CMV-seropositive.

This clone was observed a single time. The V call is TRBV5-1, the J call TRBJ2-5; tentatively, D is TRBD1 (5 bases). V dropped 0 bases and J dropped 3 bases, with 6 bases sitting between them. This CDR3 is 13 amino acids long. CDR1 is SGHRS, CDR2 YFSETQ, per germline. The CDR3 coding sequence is TGCGCCAGCAGCTTGGAAGGGGAAGAGACCCAGTACTTC. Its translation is CASSLEGEETQYF.

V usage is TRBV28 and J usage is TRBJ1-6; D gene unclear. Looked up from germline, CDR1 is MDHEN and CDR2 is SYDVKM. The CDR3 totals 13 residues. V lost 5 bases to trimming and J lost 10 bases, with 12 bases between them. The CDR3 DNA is TGTGCCAGCAGTCCCCCCCGGGGATCACCCCTCCACTTT. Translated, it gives CASSPPRGSPLHF.

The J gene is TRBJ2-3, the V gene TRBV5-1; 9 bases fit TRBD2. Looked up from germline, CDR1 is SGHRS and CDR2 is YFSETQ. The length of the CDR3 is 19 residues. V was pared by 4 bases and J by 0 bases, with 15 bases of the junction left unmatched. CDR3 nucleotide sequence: TGCGCCAGCAGCCCCTGGGGGATTAGCGGGGGTGATAGCACAGATACGCAGTATTTT. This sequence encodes CASSPWGISGGDSTDTQYF. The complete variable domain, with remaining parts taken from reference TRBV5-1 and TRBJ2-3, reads KAGVTQTPRYLIKTRGQQVTLSCSPISGHRSVSWYQQTPGQGLQFLFEYFSETQRNKGNFPGRFSGRQFSNSRSEMNVSTLELGDSALYLCASSPWGISGGDSTDTQYFGPGTRLTVL.

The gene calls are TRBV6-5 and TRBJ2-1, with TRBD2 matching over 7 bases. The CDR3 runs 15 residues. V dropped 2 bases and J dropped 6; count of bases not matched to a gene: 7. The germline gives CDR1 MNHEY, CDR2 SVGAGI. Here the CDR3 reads CASSYTGGRINEQFF. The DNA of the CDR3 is TGTGCCAGCAGTTACACGGGGGGACGAATCAATGAGCAGTTCTTC.

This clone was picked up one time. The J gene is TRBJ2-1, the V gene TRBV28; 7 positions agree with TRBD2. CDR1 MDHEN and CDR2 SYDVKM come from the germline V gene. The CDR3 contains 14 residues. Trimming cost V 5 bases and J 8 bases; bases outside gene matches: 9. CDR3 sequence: CASSTPGAGYEQFF. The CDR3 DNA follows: TGTGCCAGCAGTACCCCAGGAGCGGGGTATGAGCAGTTCTTC.

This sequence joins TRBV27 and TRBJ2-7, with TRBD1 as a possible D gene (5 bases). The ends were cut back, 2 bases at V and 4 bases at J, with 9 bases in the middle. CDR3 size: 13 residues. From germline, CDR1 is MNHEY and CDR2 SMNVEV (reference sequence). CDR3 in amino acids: CASSLSQGYEQYV. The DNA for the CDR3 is TGTGCCAGCAGTTTAAGCCAGGGTTACGAGCAGTACGTC.

CDR3 amino acids: CASSRDYNEQFF. In DNA form, the CDR3 reads TGTGCCAGCAGTCGGGACTACAATGAGCAGTTCTTC. The chain carries TRBV6-5 and TRBJ2-1; tentatively, D is TRBD2 (5 bases). Germline V gene sequence: CDR1 MNHEY, CDR2 SVGAGI. This CDR3 comprises 12 residues. V was cut by 5 bases and J by 3 bases, with 5 bases left in between.

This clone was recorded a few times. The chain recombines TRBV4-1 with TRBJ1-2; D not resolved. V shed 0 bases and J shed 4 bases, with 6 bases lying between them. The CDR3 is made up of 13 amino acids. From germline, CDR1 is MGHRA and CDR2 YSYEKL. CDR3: CASSQEPSYGYTF. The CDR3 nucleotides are TGCGCCAGCAGCCAAGAGCCGAGCTATGGCTACACCTTC.

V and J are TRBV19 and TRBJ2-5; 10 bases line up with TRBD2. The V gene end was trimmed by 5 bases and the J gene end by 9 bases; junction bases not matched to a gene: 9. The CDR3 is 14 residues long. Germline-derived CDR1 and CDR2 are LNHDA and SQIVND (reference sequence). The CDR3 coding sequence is TGTGCCAGTAGTGAAGAAGCGGGGGGGAAGGCCCAGTACTTC. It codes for CASSEEAGGKAQYF.

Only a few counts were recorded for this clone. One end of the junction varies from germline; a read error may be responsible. In DNA form, the CDR3 reads TGTGCTAGCAGCTTTTCCAGGGGGAACAATGAGCAGTTCTTC. Its protein is CASSFSRGNNEQFF. The chain uses TRBV7-7 and TRBJ2-1; TRBD1 matches at 7 bases. Looked up from germline, CDR1 is SSHAT and CDR2 is FNYEAQ (reference sequence). The CDR3 is 14 residues long.

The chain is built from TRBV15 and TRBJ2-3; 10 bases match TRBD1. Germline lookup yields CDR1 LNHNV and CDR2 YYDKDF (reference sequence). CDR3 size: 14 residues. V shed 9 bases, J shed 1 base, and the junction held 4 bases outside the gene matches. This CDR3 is CATLDRGGTDTQYF. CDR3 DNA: TGTGCCACGCTGGACAGGGGGGGCACAGATACGCAGTATTTT.

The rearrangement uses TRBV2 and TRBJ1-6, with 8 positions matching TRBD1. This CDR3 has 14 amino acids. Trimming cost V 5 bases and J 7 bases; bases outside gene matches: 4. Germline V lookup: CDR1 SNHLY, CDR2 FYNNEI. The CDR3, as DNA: TGTGCCAGCAGTCCCGGACAGGGAAATTCACCCCTCCACTTT. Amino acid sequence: CASSPGQGNSPLHF.

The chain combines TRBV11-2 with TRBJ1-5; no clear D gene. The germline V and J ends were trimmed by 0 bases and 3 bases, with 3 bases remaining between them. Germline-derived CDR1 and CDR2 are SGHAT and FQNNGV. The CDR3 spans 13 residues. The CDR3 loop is CASSLDVNQPQHF. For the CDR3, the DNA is TGTGCCAGCAGCTTAGACGTCAATCAGCCCCAGCATTTT. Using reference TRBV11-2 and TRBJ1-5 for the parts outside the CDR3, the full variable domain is EAGVAQSPRYKIIEKRQSVAFWCNPISGHATLYWYQQILGQGPKLLIQFQNNGVVDDSQLPKDRFSAERLKGVDSTLKIQPAKLEDSAVYLCASSLDVNQPQHFGDGTRLSIL.

The CDR3 protein is CASSALPGDSTDTQYF. For the CDR3, the DNA is TGTGCCAGCAGTGCCCTGCCCGGGGATAGCACAGATACGCAGTATTTT. The chain couples TRBV2 to TRBJ2-3; maybe TRBD2 (5 bases). Germline lookup yields CDR1 SNHLY and CDR2 FYNNEI. V was shortened by 4 bases and J by 0 bases, with 14 bases between the two germline ends. The CDR3 has 16 residues. Supplemented by reference TRBV2 and TRBJ2-3, the full variable domain reads EPEVTQTPSHQVTQMGQEVILRCVPISNHLYFYWYRQILGQKVEFLVSFYNNEISEKSEIFDDQFSVERPDGSNFTLKIRSTKLEDSAMYFCASSALPGDSTDTQYFGPGTRLTVL.

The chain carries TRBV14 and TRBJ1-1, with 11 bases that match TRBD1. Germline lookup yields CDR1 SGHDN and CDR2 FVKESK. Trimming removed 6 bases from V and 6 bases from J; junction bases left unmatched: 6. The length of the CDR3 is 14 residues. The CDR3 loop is CASRGQGVGSEAFF. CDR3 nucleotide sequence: TGTGCCAGCAGGGGACAGGGGGTAGGGTCTGAAGCTTTCTTT.

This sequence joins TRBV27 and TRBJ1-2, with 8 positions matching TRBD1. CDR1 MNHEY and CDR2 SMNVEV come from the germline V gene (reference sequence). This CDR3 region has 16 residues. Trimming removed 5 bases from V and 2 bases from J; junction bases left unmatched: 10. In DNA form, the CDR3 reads TGTGCCAGCAGTCCTGGACAGGGAGGGTCCAACTATGGCTACACCTTC. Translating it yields CASSPGQGGSNYGYTF.